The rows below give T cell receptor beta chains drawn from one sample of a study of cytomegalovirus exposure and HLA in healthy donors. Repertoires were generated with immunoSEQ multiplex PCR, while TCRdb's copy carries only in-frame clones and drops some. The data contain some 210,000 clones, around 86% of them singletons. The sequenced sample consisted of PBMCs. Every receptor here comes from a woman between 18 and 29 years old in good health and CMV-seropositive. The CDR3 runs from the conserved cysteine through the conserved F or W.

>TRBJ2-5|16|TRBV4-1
CASSTTSGRPRETQYF
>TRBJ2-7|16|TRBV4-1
CASSQPETGGPYEQYF
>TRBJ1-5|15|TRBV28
CASSLLGQSNQPQHF
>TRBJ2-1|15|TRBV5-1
CASSKPGRRVNEQFF
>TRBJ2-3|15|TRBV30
CAWRLAGASTDTQYF
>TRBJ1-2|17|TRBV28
CASSSVRQDWGNYGYTF
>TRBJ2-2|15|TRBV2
CASSYQGTGTGELFF
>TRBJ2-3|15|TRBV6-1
CASIKTGTSTDTQYF
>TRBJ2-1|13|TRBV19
CASTPAGVDEQFF
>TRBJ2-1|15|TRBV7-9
CASTERIRAHNEQFF
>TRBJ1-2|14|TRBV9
CASSARPLNYGYTF
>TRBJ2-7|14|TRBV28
CASSLRSLYYEQYF
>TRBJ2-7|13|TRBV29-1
CSFAARDSYEQYF
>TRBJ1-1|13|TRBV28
CASSFEGGTEAFF
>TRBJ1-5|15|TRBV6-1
CASSEAGDRAQPQHF
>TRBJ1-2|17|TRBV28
CASSSTGSRAPNYGYTF
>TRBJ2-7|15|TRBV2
CASSHPGDTSYEQYF